One and the same sample provided the 25 T cell receptor beta chains below, sequenced in a study of circulating and synovial CD4+ cells in juvenile arthritis. The repertoire was sequenced with immunoSEQ multiplex PCR; TCRdb's copy has only in-frame clones and lacks some. The sample includes approximately 16,000 clones, under 95% of them seen just once. Sequenced input: CD4+ T cells from blood. Receptors were obtained from a human donor with juvenile idiopathic arthritis.

V and J are TRBV5-1 and TRBJ2-3, with 11 nucleotides matching TRBD2. Germline V gene data show CDR1 as SGHRS and CDR2 as YFSETQ. V lost 0 bases to trimming and J lost 6 bases; unmatched junction nucleotides: 6. The CDR3 runs 16 residues. CDR3: CASSLVFSGGADTQYF. DNA for the CDR3: TGCGCCAGCAGCTTGGTCTTTAGCGGGGGGGCGGATACGCAGTATTTT.

V gene TRBV11-2 combines with J gene TRBJ1-4; D unclear. Germline CDR1 and CDR2: SGHAT and FQNNGV. V gave up 0 bases and J gave up 5 bases, with 10 bases separating them. CDR3 length equals 15 residues. The CDR3 sequence is CASSLDARMNEKLFF. The CDR3 DNA sequence: TGTGCCAGCAGCTTAGACGCCAGGATGAATGAAAAACTGTTTTTT.

The table lists this clone with a count of one. The chain joins TRBV5-1 to TRBJ1-4; TRBD1 aligns across 8 bases. V lost 1 base and J lost 9; bases outside the gene matches: 5. The CDR3 consists of 14 residues. Germline V lookup: CDR1 SGHRS, CDR2 YFSETQ. The CDR3 is CASSLLGQDKKLFF. For the CDR3, the DNA is TGCGCCAGCAGCTTGTTGGGACAGGACAAAAAACTGTTTTTT.

J is TRBJ1-4 and V is TRBV7-9, with D uncertain. Germline V gene sequence: CDR1 SEHNR, CDR2 FQNEAQ (reference sequence). The V end lost 2 bases, the J end lost 6 bases, and 7 bases lay between the germline ends. The length of the CDR3 is 13 residues. In DNA form, the CDR3 reads TGTGCCAGCAGCTTATTGGGCCATGAAAAACTGTTTTTT. This translates into CASSLLGHEKLFF.

This rearrangement joins TRBV19 to TRBJ2-2, with a possible D match to TRBD1 (5 bases). The germline CDR1 and CDR2 sequences are LNHDA and SQIVND (reference sequence). The CDR3 totals 15 residues. Trimming took off 6 bases at V and 4 bases at J, with 15 bases between the two ends. DNA of the CDR3: TGTGCCAGTAGGGTCCAGGCAGGGTCCACCGGGGAGCTGTTTTTT. Its translation is CASRVQAGSTGELFF.

The chain is built from TRBV29-1 and TRBJ2-5; D call uncertain. Trimming took 4 bases from V and 5 from J, leaving 11 bases between them. The CDR3 is made up of 12 amino acids. Germline V gene data show CDR1 as SQVTM and CDR2 as ANQGSEA. This CDR3 is CSVARLWETQYF. In DNA form, the CDR3 reads TGCAGCGTTGCCAGGCTGTGGGAGACCCAGTACTTC.

V is TRBV19 and J is TRBJ2-2, with TRBD2 matching 12 bases. The CDR3 contains 16 residues. Germline CDR1 and CDR2: LNHDA and SQIVND (reference sequence). The J segment lost 8 bases and the V segment lost 3 bases, leaving 7 bases of the junction unmatched. CDR3 DNA: TGTGCCAGTAGTATGAGACTAGCGGGAGTGGCGGGGGAGCTGTTTTTT. It is translated as CASSMRLAGVAGELFF.

Concerning this clone itself: At one boundary the junction diverges from the germline segment, which might be a read error. The genes are TRBV5-6 and TRBJ1-6; D call uncertain. The CDR3 contains 13 residues. Per the germline V gene, CDR1 is SGHDT and CDR2 is YYEEEE. The CDR3 protein is CASSLPPNSPLHF. The CDR3 bases are TGTGCCAGCAGCTTGCCCCCTAATTCCCCCCTCCACTTT.

The chain recombines TRBV4-1 with TRBJ1-1; a weak D match, TRBD1 (5 bases). Germline loops: CDR1 MGHRA, CDR2 YSYEKL. Trimming shortened V by 6 bases and J by 2 bases, and 10 bases separated the two germline ends. The CDR3 is 13 amino acids. CDR3 nucleotides: TGCGCCAGCAGACGGGGGGATAACACTGAAGCTTTCTTT. Protein: CASRRGDNTEAFF.

The V gene is TRBV7-9, the J gene TRBJ2-5; 10 bases match TRBD2. The J call is uncertain, as TRBJ2-7 better fits the DNA end. The CDR3 loop spans 16 amino acids. Germline V gene sequence: CDR1 SEHNR, CDR2 FQNEAQ (reference sequence). The CDR3 DNA is TGTGCCAGCACCCCTCTCATAGCGGGAGGCAAATACGAGCAGTACTTC. Amino acids: CASTPLIAGGKYEQYF.

V and J are TRBV28 and TRBJ1-5, with D perhaps TRBD1 (6 bases). In germline, CDR1 is MDHEN, CDR2 SYDVKM. Trimming pared 5 bases from V and 6 bases from J, leaving 11 bases between. The CDR3 has 13 residues. The CDR3 nucleotides read TGTGCCAGCAGTACAGGGTTAGCTCAGCCCCAGCATTTT. Amino acid sequence: CASSTGLAQPQHF.

The chain has TRBV19 and TRBJ2-5, with D perhaps matching TRBD1 (5 bases). The J call may not be correct, given that the DNA end is closer to TRBJ2-7. The CDR3 loop spans 11 amino acids. CDR1 and CDR2 (germline): LNHDA, SQIVND (reference sequence). Written as DNA, the CDR3 is TGTGCCAGTCGCAGGGAAAACGAGCAGTACTTC. This sequence encodes CASRRENEQYF.

The V call is TRBV4-1, the J call TRBJ2-5; tentatively, D is TRBD2 (6 bases). The germline V and J ends were trimmed by 1 base and 5 bases, with 14 bases remaining between them. The germline V gene has CDR1 MGHRA and CDR2 YSYEKL. The CDR3 runs to 15 residues. CDR3 nucleotide sequence: TGCGCCAGCAGCCAAGTGTCGGAAGGGAGGGAGACCCAGTACTTC. Amino acid sequence: CASSQVSEGRETQYF.

This chain uses TRBV6-1 with TRBJ2-6; the D gene is possibly TRBD1 (6 bases). The germline V gene has CDR1 MNHNS and CDR2 SASEGT. CDR3 size: 15 residues. Trimming took 11 bases from V and 1 from J, leaving 15 bases between them. CDR3: CAGKDSLSGANVLTF. The CDR3 DNA is TGTGCCGGTAAGGACAGTCTTTCTGGGGCCAACGTCCTGACTTTC.

This chain joins TRBV14 and TRBJ2-1; possibly TRBD2 for D (6 bases). V gave up 0 bases and J gave up 0 bases, with 9 bases separating them. The CDR3 length is 16 residues. Germline V gene data show CDR1 as SGHDN and CDR2 as FVKESK. CDR3 in DNA: TGTGCCAGCAGCCAAGAGCGGGGCCGCTCCTACAATGAGCAGTTCTTC. This encodes CASSQERGRSYNEQFF. Drawing the rest from reference TRBV14 and TRBJ2-1, the complete variable domain is EAGVTQFPSHSVIEKGQTVTLRCDPISGHDNLYWYRRVMGKEIKFLLHFVKESKQDESGMPNNRFLAERTGGTYSTLKVQPAELEDSGVYFCASSQERGRSYNEQFFGPGTRLTVL.

The chain couples TRBV21-1 to TRBJ2-2; no check of the table's D call, TRBD2, against the DNA was made. TRBV21-1 is labeled a pseudogene. CDR3 size: 16 residues. CDR3 nucleotides: TGTGCCAGCCAAAGACTAGCGGTCGCGAACACCGGGGAGCTGTTTTTT. It translates to CASQRLAVANTGELFF.

The chain uses TRBV10-3 and TRBJ2-7, with 9 bases identical to TRBD1. This CDR3 region has 15 residues. Germline values: CDR1 ENHRY, CDR2 SYGVKD. V lost 10 bases to trimming and J lost 5 bases; unmatched junction nucleotides: 15. CDR3 sequence reads: CATRHSGTGRDEQYF. CDR3 nucleotide sequence: TGTGCCACCCGACACTCCGGGACAGGGCGCGACGAGCAGTACTTC.

The chain is built from TRBV10-3 and TRBJ2-3, with 9 positions matching TRBD2. The CDR3 spans 15 residues. Germline V gives CDR1 ENHRY, CDR2 SYGVKD. V lost 8 bases and J lost 4; bases outside the gene matches: 10. The DNA for the CDR3 is TGTGCCATCCGGCAGAGCGGGGGGCGGGCAGATACGCAGTATTTT. Translated: CAIRQSGGRADTQYF.

The chain carries TRBV18 and TRBJ2-3, with unresolved D. The CDR3 covers 15 residues. V was pared by 3 bases and J by 4 bases, with 14 bases between. Germline V gene lookup returns CDR1 KGHSH and CDR2 LQKENI. DNA for the CDR3: TGTGCCAGCTCACCGAGTTATGGTATTTCAGATACGCAGTATTTT. Protein product: CASSPSYGISDTQYF.

The V call is TRBV5-6, the J call TRBJ2-3; D possibly corresponds to TRBD1 (6 bases). The CDR3 totals 15 residues. Germline V gene data show CDR1 as SGHDT and CDR2 as YYEEEE. V was shortened by 4 bases and J by 6 bases, with 18 bases between the two germline ends. In DNA, the CDR3 is TGTGCCAGCAGCACCCGGCAAACCAGGGGCGATACGCAGTATTTT. Translated: CASSTRQTRGDTQYF.

CDR3 residues: CASSQGAWANTEAFF. The CDR3 DNA reads as TGTGCCAGTAGTCAGGGGGCCTGGGCGAACACTGAAGCTTTCTTT. The genes are TRBV19 and TRBJ1-1; 8 bases map to TRBD1. After removal of 5 bases from V and 1 base from J, the junction contained 6 bases not matched to a gene. This CDR3 has 15 amino acids. Germline V gene data show CDR1 as LNHDA and CDR2 as SQIVND (reference sequence). The entire variable domain, with the rest obtained from reference TRBV19 and TRBJ1-1, is as follows: DGGITQSPKYLFRKEGQNVTLSCEQNLNHDAMYWYRQDPGQGLRLIYYSQIVNDFQKGDIAEGYSVSREKKESFPLTVTSAQKNPTAFYLCASSQGAWANTEAFFGQGTRLTVV.

Concerning this clone itself: One end of the junction varies from germline; a read error may be responsible. Written as DNA, the CDR3 is TGTGCCAGTAGTTGGGACGGAACTAGCGGGAGGGTCTTC. Its translation: CASSWDGTSGRVF. The chain links TRBV19 to TRBJ2-1, with TRBD2 matching 13 bases. Germline CDR1 is LNHDA and CDR2 is SQIVND (reference sequence). The CDR3 is 13 amino acids.

This chain links TRBV28 with TRBJ2-3; 8 nucleotides align to TRBD2. With 5 bases clipped from V and 5 bases from J, the junction kept 12 bases outside the gene matches. Germline values: CDR1 MDHEN, CDR2 SYDVKM. This CDR3 region has 16 residues. CDR3 bases: TGTGCCAGCAGTCCACCGAGCGGGGGAGCAAAAGATACGCAGTATTTT. Amino acid sequence: CASSPPSGGAKDTQYF.

CDR3 in amino acids: CASSRSPGQGSTEAFF. As DNA, the CDR3 is TGTGCCAGCAGTCGATCCCCGGGACAGGGGTCCACTGAAGCTTTCTTT. This rearrangement joins TRBV27 to TRBJ1-1, with TRBD1 identical over 10 bases. There are 16 residues in the CDR3. Losses at the gene ends were 5 bases for V and 4 bases for J; bases not matched to a gene: 10. Per germline, CDR1 MNHEY and CDR2 SMNVEV (reference sequence).

The J gene is TRBJ1-5, the V gene TRBV12-5, with unresolved D. Trimming shortened V by 1 base and J by 6 bases, and 10 bases separated the two germline ends. This CDR3 is 14 amino acids long. The V gene's germline CDR1 is LGHNT and CDR2 FRNRAP. This chain's CDR3 is CASGLGALGQPQHF. The CDR3 DNA reads as TGTGCTAGTGGTTTGGGGGCCCTTGGTCAGCCCCAGCATTTT.